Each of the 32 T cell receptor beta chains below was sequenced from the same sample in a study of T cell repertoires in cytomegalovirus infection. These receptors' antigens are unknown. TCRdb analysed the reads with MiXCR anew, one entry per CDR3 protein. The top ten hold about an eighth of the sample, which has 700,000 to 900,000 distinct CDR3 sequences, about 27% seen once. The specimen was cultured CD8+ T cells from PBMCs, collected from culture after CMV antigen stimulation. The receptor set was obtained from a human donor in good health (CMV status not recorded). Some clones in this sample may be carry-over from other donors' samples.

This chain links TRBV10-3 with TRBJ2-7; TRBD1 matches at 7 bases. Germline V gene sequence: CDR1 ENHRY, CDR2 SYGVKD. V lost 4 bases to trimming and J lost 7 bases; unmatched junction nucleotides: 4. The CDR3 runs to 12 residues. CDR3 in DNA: TGTGCCATCAGTGGGGACAGTCTGGAGCAGTACGTC. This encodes CAISGDSLEQYV.

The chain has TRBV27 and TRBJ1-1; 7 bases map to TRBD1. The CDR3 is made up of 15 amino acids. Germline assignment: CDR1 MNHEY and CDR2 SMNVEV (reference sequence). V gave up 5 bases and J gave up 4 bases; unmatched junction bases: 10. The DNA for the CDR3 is TGTGCCAGCAGTCCTGAGACAGGGTTTCTCACTGAAGCTTTCTTT. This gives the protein CASSPETGFLTEAFF.

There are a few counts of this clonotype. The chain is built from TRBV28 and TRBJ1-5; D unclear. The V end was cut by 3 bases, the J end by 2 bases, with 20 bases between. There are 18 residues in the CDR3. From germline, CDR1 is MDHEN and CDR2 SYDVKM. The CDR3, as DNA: TGTGCCAGCAGTTTTCCAGCGGCGGAGGTATATGGCAATCAGCCCCAGCATTTT. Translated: CASSFPAAEVYGNQPQHF.

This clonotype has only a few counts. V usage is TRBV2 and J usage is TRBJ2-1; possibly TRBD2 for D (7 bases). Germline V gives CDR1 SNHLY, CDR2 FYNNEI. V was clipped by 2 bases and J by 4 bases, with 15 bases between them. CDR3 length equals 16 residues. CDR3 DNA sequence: TGTGCCAGCAGTGAATATGCGGGGGCCGTATACAATGAGCAGTTCTTC. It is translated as CASSEYAGAVYNEQFF. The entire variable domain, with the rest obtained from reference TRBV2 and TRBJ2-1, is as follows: EPEVTQTPSHQVTQMGQEVILRCVPISNHLYFYWYRQILGQKVEFLVSFYNNEISEKSEIFDDQFSVERPDGSNFTLKIRSTKLEDSAMYFCASSEYAGAVYNEQFFGPGTRLTVL.

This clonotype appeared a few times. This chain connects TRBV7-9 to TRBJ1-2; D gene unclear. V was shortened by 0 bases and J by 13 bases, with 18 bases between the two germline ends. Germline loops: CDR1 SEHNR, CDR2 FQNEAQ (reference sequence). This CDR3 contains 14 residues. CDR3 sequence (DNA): TGTGCCAGCAGCTTAGCTCCCAGTAACTCCCCGGTCACCTTC. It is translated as CASSLAPSNSPVTF.

This CDR3 reads CASSLGGWISYNEQFF. The CDR3, as DNA: TGTGCCAGCAGCTTAGGAGGCTGGATCTCCTACAATGAGCAGTTCTTC. The genes are TRBV11-2 and TRBJ2-1; D unclear. CDR3 size: 16 residues. CDR1 and CDR2 from the germline V gene are SGHAT and FQNNGV. Trimming shortened V by 1 base and J by 0 bases, and 10 bases separated the two germline ends. Variable domain in full (rest from reference TRBV11-2 and TRBJ2-1): EAGVAQSPRYKIIEKRQSVAFWCNPISGHATLYWYQQILGQGPKLLIQFQNNGVVDDSQLPKDRFSAERLKGVDSTLKIQPAKLEDSAVYLCASSLGGWISYNEQFFGPGTRLTVL.

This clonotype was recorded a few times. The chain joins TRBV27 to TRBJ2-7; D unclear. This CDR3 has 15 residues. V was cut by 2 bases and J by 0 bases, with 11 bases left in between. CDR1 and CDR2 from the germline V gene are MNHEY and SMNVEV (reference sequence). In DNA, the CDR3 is TGTGCCAGCAGTTTAAAGGCATCAGGCTCCTACGAGCAGTACTTC. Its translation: CASSLKASGSYEQYF.

CDR3 residues: CASSVGTGLLDTQYF. The CDR3 DNA reads as TGTGCCAGCAGCGTAGGGACAGGACTGTTGGATACGCAGTATTTT. This chain links TRBV9 with TRBJ2-3; 7 nucleotides match TRBD1. The CDR3 consists of 15 residues. Germline V gives CDR1 SGDLS, CDR2 YYNGEE. V shed 0 bases and J 6 bases; nucleotides not matched to a gene: 7.

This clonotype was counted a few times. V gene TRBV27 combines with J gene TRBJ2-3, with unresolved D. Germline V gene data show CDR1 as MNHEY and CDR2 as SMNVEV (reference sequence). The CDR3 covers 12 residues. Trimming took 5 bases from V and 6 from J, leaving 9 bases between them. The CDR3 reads CASSTLEDTQYF. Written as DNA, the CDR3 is TGTGCCAGCAGTACTCTAGAGGATACGCAGTATTTT.

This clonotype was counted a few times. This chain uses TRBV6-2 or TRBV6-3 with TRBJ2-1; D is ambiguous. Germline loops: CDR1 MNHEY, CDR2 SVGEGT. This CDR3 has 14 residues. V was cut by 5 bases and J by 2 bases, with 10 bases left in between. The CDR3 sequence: CASSRRNPYNEQFF. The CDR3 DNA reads TGTGCCAGCAGTAGGAGAAACCCCTACAATGAGCAGTTCTTC.

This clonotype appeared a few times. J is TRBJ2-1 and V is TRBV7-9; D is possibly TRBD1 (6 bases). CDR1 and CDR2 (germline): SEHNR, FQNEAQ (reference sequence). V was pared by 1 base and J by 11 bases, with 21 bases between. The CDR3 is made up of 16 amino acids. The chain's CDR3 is CASSLGQDPGLAKQFF. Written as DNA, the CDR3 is TGTGCCAGCAGCTTAGGACAGGACCCCGGTTTGGCTAAGCAGTTCTTC. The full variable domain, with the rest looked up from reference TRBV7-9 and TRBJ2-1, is DTGVSQNPRHKITKRGQNVTFRCDPISEHNRLYWYRQTLGQGPEFLTYFQNEAQLEKSRLLSDRFSAERPKGSFSTLEIQRTEQGDSAMYLCASSLGQDPGLAKQFFGPGTRLTVL.

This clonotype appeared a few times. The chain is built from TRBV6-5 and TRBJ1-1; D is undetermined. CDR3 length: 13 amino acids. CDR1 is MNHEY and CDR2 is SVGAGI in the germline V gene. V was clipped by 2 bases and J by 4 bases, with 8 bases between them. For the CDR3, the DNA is TGTGCCAGCAGTTACGCGGTGAGCACTGAAGCTTTCTTT. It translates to CASSYAVSTEAFF.

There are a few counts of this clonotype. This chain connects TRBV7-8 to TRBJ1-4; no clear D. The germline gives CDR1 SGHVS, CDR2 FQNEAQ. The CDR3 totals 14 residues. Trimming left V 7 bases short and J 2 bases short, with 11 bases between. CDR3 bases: TGTGCCAGCAAACAACTGCGTACTAATGAAAAACTGTTTTTT. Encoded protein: CASKQLRTNEKLFF.

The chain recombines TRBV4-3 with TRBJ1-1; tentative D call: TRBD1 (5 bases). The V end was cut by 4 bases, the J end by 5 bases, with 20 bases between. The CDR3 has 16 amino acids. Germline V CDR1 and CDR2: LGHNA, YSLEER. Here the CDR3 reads CASSPKSRGGDTEAFF. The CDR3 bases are TGCGCCAGCAGCCCAAAGTCCCGGGGGGGGGATACTGAAGCTTTCTTT.

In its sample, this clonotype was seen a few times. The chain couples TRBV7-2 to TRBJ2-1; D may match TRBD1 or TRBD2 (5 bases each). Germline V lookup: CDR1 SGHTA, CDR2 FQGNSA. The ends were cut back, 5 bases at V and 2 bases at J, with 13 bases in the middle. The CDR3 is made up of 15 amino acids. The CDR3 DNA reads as TGTGCCAGCAGCGGGGAGCCAGGGACCTACAATGAGCAGTTCTTC. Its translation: CASSGEPGTYNEQFF. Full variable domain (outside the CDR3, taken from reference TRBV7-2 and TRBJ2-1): GAGVSQSPSNKVTEKGKDVELRCDPISGHTALYWYRQSLGQGLEFLIYFQGNSAPDKSGLPSDRFSAERTGGSVSTLTIQRTQQEDSAVYLCASSGEPGTYNEQFFGPGTRLTVL.

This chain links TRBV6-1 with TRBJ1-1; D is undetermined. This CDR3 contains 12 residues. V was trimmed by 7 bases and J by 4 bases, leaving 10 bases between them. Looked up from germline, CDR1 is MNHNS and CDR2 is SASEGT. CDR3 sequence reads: CASNQVGTEAFF. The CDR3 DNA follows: TGTGCCAGCAATCAGGTCGGCACTGAAGCTTTCTTT.

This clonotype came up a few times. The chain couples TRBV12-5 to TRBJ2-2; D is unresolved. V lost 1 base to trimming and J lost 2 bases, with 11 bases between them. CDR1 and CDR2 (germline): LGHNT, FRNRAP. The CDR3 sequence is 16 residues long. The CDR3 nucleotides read TGTGCTAGTGGTTTGGGGCGGCTTCCTAACACCGGGGAGCTGTTTTTT. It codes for CASGLGRLPNTGELFF.

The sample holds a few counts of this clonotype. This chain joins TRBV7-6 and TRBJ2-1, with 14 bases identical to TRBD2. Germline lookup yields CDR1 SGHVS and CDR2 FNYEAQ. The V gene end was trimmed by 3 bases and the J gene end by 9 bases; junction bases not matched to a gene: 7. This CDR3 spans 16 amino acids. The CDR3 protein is CASSFLPGLAGAEQFF. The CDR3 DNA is TGTGCCAGCAGCTTTCTCCCGGGACTAGCGGGGGCTGAGCAGTTCTTC.

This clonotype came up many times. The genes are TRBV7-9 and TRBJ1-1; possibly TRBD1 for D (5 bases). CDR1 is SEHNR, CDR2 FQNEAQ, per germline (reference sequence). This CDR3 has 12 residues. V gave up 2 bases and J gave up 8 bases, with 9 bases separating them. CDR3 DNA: TGTGCCAGCAGCTTACCGGGACGCGAAGCTTTCTTT. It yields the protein CASSLPGREAFF.

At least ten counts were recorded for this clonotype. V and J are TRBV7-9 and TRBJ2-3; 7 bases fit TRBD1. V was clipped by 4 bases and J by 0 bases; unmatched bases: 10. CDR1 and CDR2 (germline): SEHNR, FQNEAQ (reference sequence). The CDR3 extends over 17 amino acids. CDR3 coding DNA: TGTGCCAGCAGCTCTACCCGACAGGGCTGGAGCACAGATACGCAGTATTTT. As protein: CASSSTRQGWSTDTQYF.

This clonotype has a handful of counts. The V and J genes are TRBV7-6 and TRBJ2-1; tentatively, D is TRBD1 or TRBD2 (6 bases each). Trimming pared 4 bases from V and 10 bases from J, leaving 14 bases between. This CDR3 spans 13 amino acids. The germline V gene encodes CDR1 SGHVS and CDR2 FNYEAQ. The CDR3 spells CASSSRGQTEQFF. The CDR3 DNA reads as TGTGCCAGCAGCTCGCGGGGACAAACCGAGCAGTTCTTC.

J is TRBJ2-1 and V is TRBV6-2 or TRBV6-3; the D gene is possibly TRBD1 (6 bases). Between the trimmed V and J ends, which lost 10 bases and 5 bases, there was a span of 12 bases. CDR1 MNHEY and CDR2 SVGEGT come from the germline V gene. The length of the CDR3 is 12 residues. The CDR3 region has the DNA TGTGCCACGAGGACAGTAAACAATGAGCAGTTCTTC. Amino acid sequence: CATRTVNNEQFF.

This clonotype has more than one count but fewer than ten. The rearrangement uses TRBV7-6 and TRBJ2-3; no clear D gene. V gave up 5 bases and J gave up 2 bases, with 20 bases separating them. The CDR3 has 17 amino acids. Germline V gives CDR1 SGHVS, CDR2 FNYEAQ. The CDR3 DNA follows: TGTGCCAGCAGCAAGTCGGAATGGCATCGGAACACAGATACGCAGTATTTT. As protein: CASSKSEWHRNTDTQYF. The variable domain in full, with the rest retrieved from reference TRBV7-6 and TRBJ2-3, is GAGVSQSPRYKVTKRGQDVALRCDPISGHVSLYWYRQALGQGPEFLTYFNYEAQQDKSGLPNDRFSAERPEGSISTLTIQRTEQRDSAMYRCASSKSEWHRNTDTQYFGPGTRLTVL.

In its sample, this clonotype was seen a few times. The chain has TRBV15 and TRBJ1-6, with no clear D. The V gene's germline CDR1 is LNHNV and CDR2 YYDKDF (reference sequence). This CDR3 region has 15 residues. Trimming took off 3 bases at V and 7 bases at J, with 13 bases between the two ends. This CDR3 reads CATSSDRVGNSPLHF. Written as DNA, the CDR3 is TGTGCCACCAGCAGCGACCGTGTTGGGAATTCACCCCTCCACTTT.

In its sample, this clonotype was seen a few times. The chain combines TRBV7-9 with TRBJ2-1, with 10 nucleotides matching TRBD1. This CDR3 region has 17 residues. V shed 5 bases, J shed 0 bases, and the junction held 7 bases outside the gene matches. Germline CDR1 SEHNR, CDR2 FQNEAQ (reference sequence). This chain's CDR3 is CASSPPGTGVSYNEQFF. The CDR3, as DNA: TGTGCCAGCAGCCCGCCAGGGACAGGGGTCTCCTACAATGAGCAGTTCTTC.

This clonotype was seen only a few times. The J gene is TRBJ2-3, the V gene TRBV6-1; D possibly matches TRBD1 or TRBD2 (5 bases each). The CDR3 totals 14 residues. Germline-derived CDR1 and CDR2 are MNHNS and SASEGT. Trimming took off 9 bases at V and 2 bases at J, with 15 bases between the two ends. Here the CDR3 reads CASGAGRVTDTQYF. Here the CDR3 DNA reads TGTGCCAGTGGCGCGGGCAGGGTCACAGATACGCAGTATTTT.

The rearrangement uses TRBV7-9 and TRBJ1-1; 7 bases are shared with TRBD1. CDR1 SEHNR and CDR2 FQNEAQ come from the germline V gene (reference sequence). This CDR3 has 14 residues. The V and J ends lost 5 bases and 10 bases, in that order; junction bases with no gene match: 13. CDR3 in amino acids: CASSPPTGNRGAFF. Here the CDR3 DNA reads TGTGCCAGCAGCCCGCCCACAGGGAACAGGGGAGCTTTCTTT.

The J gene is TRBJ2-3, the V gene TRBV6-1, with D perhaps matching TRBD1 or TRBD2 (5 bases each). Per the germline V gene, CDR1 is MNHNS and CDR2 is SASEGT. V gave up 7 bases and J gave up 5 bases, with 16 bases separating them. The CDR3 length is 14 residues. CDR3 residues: CASNEGMRVDTQYF. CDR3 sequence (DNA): TGTGCCAGCAACGAGGGGATGAGAGTAGATACGCAGTATTTT.

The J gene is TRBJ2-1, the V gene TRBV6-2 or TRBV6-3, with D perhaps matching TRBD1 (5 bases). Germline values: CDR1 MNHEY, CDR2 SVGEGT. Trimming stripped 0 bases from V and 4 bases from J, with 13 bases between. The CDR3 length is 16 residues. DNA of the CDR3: TGTGCCAGCAGTTACTCGAGCCAGGGTCCGTACAATGAGCAGTTCTTC. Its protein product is CASSYSSQGPYNEQFF.

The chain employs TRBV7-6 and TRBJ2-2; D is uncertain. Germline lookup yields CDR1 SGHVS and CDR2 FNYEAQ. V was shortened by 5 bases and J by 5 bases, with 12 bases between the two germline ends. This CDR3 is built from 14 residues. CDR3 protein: CASSPHFITGELFF. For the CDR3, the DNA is TGTGCCAGCAGCCCCCATTTTATTACCGGGGAGCTGTTTTTT.

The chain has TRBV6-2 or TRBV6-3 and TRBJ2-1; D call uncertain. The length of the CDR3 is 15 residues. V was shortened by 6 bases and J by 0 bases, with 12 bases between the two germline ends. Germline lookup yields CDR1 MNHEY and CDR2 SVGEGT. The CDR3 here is CASSPPERSYNEQFF. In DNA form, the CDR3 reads TGTGCCAGCAGCCCTCCAGAACGCTCCTACAATGAGCAGTTCTTC.

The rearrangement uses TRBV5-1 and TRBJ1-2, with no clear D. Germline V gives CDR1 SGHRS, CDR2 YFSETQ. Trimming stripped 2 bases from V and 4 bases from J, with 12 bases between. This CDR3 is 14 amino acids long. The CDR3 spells CASSLKGMSYGYTF. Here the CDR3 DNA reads TGCGCCAGCAGCTTAAAGGGAATGAGCTATGGCTACACCTTC. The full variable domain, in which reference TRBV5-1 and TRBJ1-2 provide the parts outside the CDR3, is KAGVTQTPRYLIKTRGQQVTLSCSPISGHRSVSWYQQTPGQGLQFLFEYFSETQRNKGNFPGRFSGRQFSNSRSEMNVSTLELGDSALYLCASSLKGMSYGYTFGSGTRLTVV.